Below, one TCR beta chain is given with its context. An absence of ophthalmopathy progression within 18 months meant stable Graves' hyperthyroidism. Using RNA transcripts as the source, TCR beta CDR3 regions were amplified. In the first-round RT-PCR of the TCR CDR3, the HTBI primer set was used. MiXCR, run by TCRdb on the multiplex PCR reads, gives a single entry per CDR3 protein. This table holds about 560,000 distinct CDR3 sequences, over 15% found once. This sample was taken from a study of T cells in Graves' hyperthyroidism and ophthalmopathy. The sequence was collected from a woman younger than 30 with Graves' hyperthyroidism. Sample: blood.

CDR3: CASSLSRGAVNIQYF. The CDR3 region has the DNA TGTGCCAGCAGTTTATCTCGGGGGGCTGTAAACATTCAGTACTTC. The chain employs TRBV12-3 or TRBV12-4 and TRBJ2-4, with D perhaps matching TRBD2 (7 bases). V was shortened by 2 bases and J by 6 bases, with 14 bases between the two germline ends. The CDR3 contains 15 residues.